This TCR beta chain is drawn from a study of T cell responses to AZD1222 COVID-19 vaccine. Study findings and constraints: The breadth and depth of Spike-specific TCRs increased once two AZD1222 doses had been given.

Germline lookup yields CDR1 GTSNPN and CDR2 SVGIG (reference sequence). The CDR3 length is 16 residues. A note on this clone: No antigen is known for it. A read error may account for a junction end that differs from germline.

This table comes from immunoSEQ multiplex PCR, and its TCRdb copy is limited to in-frame clones, with some not included. The sample lists 97,000 or so clones; approximately 89% were seen once. This TCR was recovered from an adult who received the AZD1222 COVID-19 vaccine. The chain couples TRBV30 to TRBJ1-6; D may be TRBD1 (6 bases). The sample was peripheral blood, taken 28 days after the second AZD1222 dose. CDR3 bases: TGTGCCTGGAGGGAACAAACAGGGCGCTATGATTCACCCCTCCACTTT. Translation: CAWREQTGRYDSPLHF.